This T cell receptor beta chain was documented in a study of blood T cells in healthy people across ages. Study overall: Roughly one uniquely barcoded beta molecule per two T cells was captured.

Combining a sample-barcoded 5' primer with a J-beta primer mix, a second PCR ran for roughly 7 to 12 cycles. TCRdb itself ran the 5' RACE reads through MiXCR, one entry per CDR3 protein. In the table there are some 320,000 distinct CDR3 sequences, less than 30% of which are singletons. Healthy Caucasian individuals from Russia aged about 6 to 90 were enrolled as donors. Germline CDR1 SGHRS, CDR2 YFSETQ. The CDR3 length is 14 residues. This clonotype was observed a few times. Antigen: not known. One junction end does not reproduce the germline sequence, and a read error may be involved. Broader study findings: Naive T cell percentage strongly correlated with TCR beta diversity.

The receptor was isolated from a woman in her seventies in good health. This rearrangement joins TRBV5-1 to TRBJ2-5; maybe TRBD1 (6 bases). Sequenced: blood. CDR3 region: CASSGGSYLWTQHF. Written as DNA, the CDR3 is TGCGCCAGCAGCGGGGGCAGTTACTTGTGGACCCAGCACTTC. Drawing the rest from reference TRBV5-1 and TRBJ2-5, the complete variable domain is KAGVTQTPRYLIKTRGQQVTLSCSPISGHRSVSWYQQTPGQGLQFLFEYFSETQRNKGNFPGRFSGRQFSNSRSEMNVSTLELGDSALYLCASSGGSYLWTQHFGPGTRLLVL.